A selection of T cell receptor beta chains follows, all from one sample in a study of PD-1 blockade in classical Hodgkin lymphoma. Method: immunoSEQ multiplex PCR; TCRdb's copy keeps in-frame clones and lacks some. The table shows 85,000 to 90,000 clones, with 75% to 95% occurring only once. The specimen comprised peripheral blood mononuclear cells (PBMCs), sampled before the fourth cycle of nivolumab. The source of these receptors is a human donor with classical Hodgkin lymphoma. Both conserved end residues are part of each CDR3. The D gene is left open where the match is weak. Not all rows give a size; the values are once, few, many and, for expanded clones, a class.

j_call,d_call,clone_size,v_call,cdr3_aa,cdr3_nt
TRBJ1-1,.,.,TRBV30,CAWSSQVNTEAFF,TGTGCCTGGAGTTCCCAGGTGAACACTGAAGCTTTCTTT
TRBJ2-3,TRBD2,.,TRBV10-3,CAISDWTSGSTDTQYF,TGTGCCATCAGTGACTGGACTAGCGGAAGCACAGATACGCAGTATTTT
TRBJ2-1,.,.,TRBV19,CASIRLGGHHNEQFF,TGTGCCAGTATTCGATTGGGGGGGCACCACAATGAGCAGTTCTTC
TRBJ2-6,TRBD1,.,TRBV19,CASRTGAGANVLTF,TGTGCCAGTAGGACAGGGGCTGGGGCCAACGTCCTGACTTTC
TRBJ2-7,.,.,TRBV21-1,CASSKEGRGDYEQYF,TGTGCCAGCAGCAAAGAGGGGAGGGGGGACTACGAGCAGTACTTC
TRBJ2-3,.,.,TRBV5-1,CASSLLVDTQYF,TGCGCCAGCAGCTTATTAGTGGATACGCAGTATTTT
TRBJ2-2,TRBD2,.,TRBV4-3,CASSGLAGGRNTGELFF,TGCGCCAGCAGCGGACTAGCGGGGGGCCGAAACACCGGGGAGCTGTTTTTT
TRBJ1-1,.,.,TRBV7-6,CASSFTGAGTEAFF,TGTGCCAGCAGCTTCACGGGCGCCGGAACTGAAGCTTTCTTT
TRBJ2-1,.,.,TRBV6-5,CASSQQIYNEQFF,TGTGCCAGTTCACAGCAGATCTACAATGAGCAGTTCTTC
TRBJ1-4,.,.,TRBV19,CASRHLISTTNEKLFF,TGTGCCAGTAGACATCTGATATCGACAACTAATGAAAAACTGTTTTTT
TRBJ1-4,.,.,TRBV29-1,CSAHNRANEKLFF,TGCAGCGCTCATAATAGAGCTAATGAAAAACTGTTTTTT
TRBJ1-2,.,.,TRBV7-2,CASRGPSTIIRDYGYTF,TGTGCCAGCCGGGGACCCTCCACGATAATTAGAGACTATGGCTACACCTTC
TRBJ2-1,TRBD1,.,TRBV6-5,CASSYSGRGYNEQFF,TGTGCCAGCAGTTACTCTGGCAGGGGGTACAATGAGCAGTTCTTC
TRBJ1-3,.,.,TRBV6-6,CASSYPAGPRGNTIYF,TGTGCCAGCAGTTACCCGGCGGGACCGAGGGGAAACACCATATATTTT
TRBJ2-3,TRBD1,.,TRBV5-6,CASSRMTGVGDTQYF,TGTGCCAGCAGCCGAATGACAGGGGTGGGAGATACGCAGTATTTT
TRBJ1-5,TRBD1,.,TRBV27,CASSSTHRGVSNQPQHF,TGTGCCAGCAGTTCCACCCACAGGGGAGTGAGCAATCAGCCCCAGCATTTT
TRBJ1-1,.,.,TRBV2,CASRKGRNTEAFF,TGTGCCAGCAGAAAGGGGAGAAACACTGAAGCTTTCTTT
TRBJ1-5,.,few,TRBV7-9,CASSLDRWGNQPQHF,TGTGCCAGCAGCTTAGACAGGTGGGGCAATCAGCCCCAGCATTTT
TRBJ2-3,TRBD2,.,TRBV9,CASSAPLAGGPVDTQYF,TGTGCCAGCAGCGCCCCCCTAGCGGGGGGGCCGGTTGATACGCAGTATTTT
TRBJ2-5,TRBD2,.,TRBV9,CASSLGASGHQETQYF,TGTGCCAGCAGCCTGGGGGCTAGCGGGCACCAAGAGACCCAGTACTTC
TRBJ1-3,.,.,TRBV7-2,CASSLVSIRAGNTIYF,TGTGCCAGCAGCTTAGTCTCAATCAGGGCTGGAAACACCATATATTTT
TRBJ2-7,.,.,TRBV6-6,CAVGYEQYF,TGTGCCGTGGGCTACGAGCAGTACTTC
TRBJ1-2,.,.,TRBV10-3,CAISAAGDRDGYTF,TGTGCCATCAGTGCGGCAGGGGATCGGGATGGCTACACCTTC
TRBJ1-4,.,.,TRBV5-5,CASRNREGGEKLFF,TGTGCCAGCAGGAATAGGGAGGGAGGCGAAAAACTGTTTTTT
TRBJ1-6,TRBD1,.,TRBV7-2,CASSPPQGRNSPLHF,TGTGCCAGCAGCCCGCCACAGGGGCGTAATTCACCCCTCCACTTT
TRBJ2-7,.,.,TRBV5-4,CASSLRGPYEQYF,TGTGCCAGCAGTCTCAGGGGACCCTACGAGCAGTACTTC
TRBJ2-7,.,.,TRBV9,CASSVDPSVGEQYF,TGTGCCAGCAGCGTAGATCCTAGCGTGGGCGAGCAGTACTTC
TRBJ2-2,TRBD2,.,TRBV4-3,CASSHETSGGTGELFF,TGCGCCAGCAGCCACGAGACTAGCGGGGGCACCGGGGAGCTGTTTTTT
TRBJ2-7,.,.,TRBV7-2,CASSLFPSYEQYF,TGTGCCAGCAGCTTATTCCCCTCCTACGAGCAGTACTTC
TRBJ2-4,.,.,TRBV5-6,CASSFQGNIQYF,TGTGCCAGCAGTTTCCAGGGAAACATTCAGTACTTC
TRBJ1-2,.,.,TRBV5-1,CASSLGGPDPYGYTF,TGCGCCAGCAGCTTGGGGGGACCGGACCCCTATGGCTACACCTTC
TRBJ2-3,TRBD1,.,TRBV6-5,CASSPRGLRRDTQYF,TGTGCCAGCAGTCCAAGGGGGCTAAGACGAGATACGCAGTATTTT
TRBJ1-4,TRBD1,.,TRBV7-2,CASSRTGTGAEKLFF,TGTGCCAGCAGCCGAACCGGGACAGGGGCTGAAAAACTGTTTTTT
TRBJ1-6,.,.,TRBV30,CAWSVQENSPLHF,TGTGCCTGGAGTGTACAGGAGAATTCACCCCTCCACTTT
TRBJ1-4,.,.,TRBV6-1,CASSQGRVPQNEKLFF,TGTGCCAGCAGTCAAGGGAGGGTTCCCCAGAATGAAAAACTGTTTTTT
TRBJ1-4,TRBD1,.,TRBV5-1,CASSLQDRVGEKLFF,TGCGCCAGCAGCCTACAGGACAGGGTGGGGGAAAAACTGTTTTTT
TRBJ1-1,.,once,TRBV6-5,CASSYLTEAFF,TGTGCCAGCAGTTACTTGACTGAAGCTTTCTTT
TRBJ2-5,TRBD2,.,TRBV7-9,CASSLRGLAGRQETQYF,TGTGCCAGCAGCTTACGGGGACTAGCGGGGCGGCAAGAGACCCAGTACTTC
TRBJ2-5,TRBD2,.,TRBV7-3,CASSLGVSGAQETQYF,TGTGCCAGCAGCTTAGGGGTTAGCGGGGCCCAAGAGACCCAGTACTTC
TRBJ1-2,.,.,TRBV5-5,CASSLWGGTYGYTF,TGTGCCAGCAGCTTGTGGGGAGGGACCTATGGCTACACCTTC
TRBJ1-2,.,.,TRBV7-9,CASSLEEGSGGYTF,TGTGCCAGCAGCTTAGAAGAGGGTTCCGGCGGCTACACCTTC
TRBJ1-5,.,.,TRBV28,CASSFGPQPQHF,TGTGCCAGCAGTTTCGGACCTCAGCCCCAGCATTTT
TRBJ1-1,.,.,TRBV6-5,CASSPGGEWYTEAFF,TGTGCCAGCAGCCCGGGGGGGGAGTGGTACACTGAAGCTTTCTTT
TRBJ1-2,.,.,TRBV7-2,CASSLFAGPYYGYTF,TGTGCCAGCAGCTTATTCGCGGGACCCTACTATGGCTACACCTTC
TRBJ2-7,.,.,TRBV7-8,CASSLAHRGQRLDEQYF,TGTGCCAGCAGCTTAGCCCACCGGGGACAACGCCTCGACGAGCAGTACTTC
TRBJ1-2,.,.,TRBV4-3,CASSQWGLRNHGYTF,TGCGCCAGCAGCCAGTGGGGTCTCCGGAATCATGGCTACACCTTC
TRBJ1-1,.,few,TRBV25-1,CASSEWGRGDTEAFF,TGTGCCAGCAGTGAATGGGGGCGCGGGGACACTGAAGCTTTCTTT
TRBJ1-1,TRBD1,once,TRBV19,CASKQGAGEAFF,TGTGCCAGTAAGCAGGGGGCGGGAGAAGCTTTCTTT
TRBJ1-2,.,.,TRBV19,CASSILGQRVHYGYTF,TGTGCCAGTAGTATCCTCGGACAGAGGGTTCACTATGGCTACACCTTC
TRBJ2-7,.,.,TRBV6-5,CASSPLSGTYEQYF,TGTGCCAGCAGTCCCCTTAGCGGAACCTACGAGCAGTACTTC
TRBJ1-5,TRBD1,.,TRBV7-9,CASSFAGTGRQPQHF,TGTGCCAGCAGCTTTGCCGGGACAGGGAGGCAGCCCCAGCATTTT
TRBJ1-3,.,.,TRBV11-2,CASSIPSGTPGNTIYF,TGTGCCAGCAGCATCCCCTCCGGGACTCCTGGAAACACCATATATTTT
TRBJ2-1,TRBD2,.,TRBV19,CASSRSGGLYNEQFF,TGTGCCAGTAGTAGGTCGGGGGGGCTCTACAATGAGCAGTTCTTC
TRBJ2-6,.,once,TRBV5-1,CASSPFGGVSGANVLTF,TGCGCCAGCAGTCCGTTCGGAGGGGTCTCTGGGGCCAACGTCCTGACTTTC
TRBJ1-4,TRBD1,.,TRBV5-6,CASSRGQSYEKLFF,TGTGCCAGCAGCCGGGGACAGTCCTATGAAAAACTGTTTTTT
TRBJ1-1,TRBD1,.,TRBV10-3,CAIRQTGLGTEAFF,TGTGCCATCAGGCAGACAGGGCTAGGGACTGAAGCTTTCTTT
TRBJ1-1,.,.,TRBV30,CAWSVMMRGWTEAFF,TGTGCCTGGAGTGTTATGATGAGGGGGTGGACTGAAGCTTTCTTT
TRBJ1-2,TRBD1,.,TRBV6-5,CASGGWDRGYGYTF,TGTGCCAGCGGGGGGTGGGACAGGGGTTATGGCTACACCTTC
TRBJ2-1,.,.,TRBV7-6,CASSTPAGYEQFF,TGTGCCAGCAGCACCCCGGCGGGCTATGAGCAGTTCTTC
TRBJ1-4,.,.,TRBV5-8,CASSLSEADNEKLFF,TGTGCCAGCAGCTTGAGCGAGGCTGATAATGAAAAACTGTTTTTT